This passage covers 26 T cell receptor beta chains from one sample sequenced in a study of shared clonotypes between healthy human individuals. Repertoires were generated with immunoSEQ multiplex PCR, while TCRdb's copy carries only in-frame clones and drops some. Of 650,000 to 700,000 clones detected, roughly 91% appear once; the ten largest clones hold about 33%. Sequencing input: memory CD8+ T cells from PBMCs. As for subset: CD45RO+ cells pooled with CCR7-negative TemRA cells. These receptors originate from a young man in good health. Some clones in this sample may be carry-over from other donors' samples.

The chain links TRBV23-1 to TRBJ1-1, with a weak D call TRBD1 (5 bases). TRBV23-1 is noted as an ORF with a role that remains uncertain. The CDR3 is made up of 14 amino acids. The ends were cut back, 4 bases at V and 5 bases at J, with 14 bases in the middle. The CDR3 sequence: CASSRDAPLTEAFF. The CDR3 DNA follows: TGCGCCAGCAGTCGGGACGCACCTTTGACTGAAGCTTTCTTT.

The V and J genes are TRBV7-9 and TRBJ1-2; D is possibly TRBD1 (5 bases). CDR1 and CDR2 (germline): SEHNR, FQNEAQ (reference sequence). The CDR3 sequence is 16 residues long. V was pared by 5 bases and J by 2 bases, with 18 bases between. The CDR3 coding sequence is TGTGCCAGCAGCCGACCTATGGACAACCCAAACTATGGCTACACCTTC. This encodes CASSRPMDNPNYGYTF.

This chain connects TRBV5-8 to TRBJ2-6, with a possible D match to TRBD2 (6 bases). The CDR3 has 18 amino acids. CDR1 and CDR2 (germline): SGHTS, YDEGEE. Trimming left V 4 bases short and J 5 bases short, with 22 bases between. The CDR3 DNA is TGTGCCAGCAGCATAAGGGACCGGGAGACTCTGAGGGCCAACGTCCTGACTTTC. It yields the protein CASSIRDRETLRANVLTF.

The gene calls are TRBV4-1 and TRBJ2-3; TRBD2 aligns across 16 bases. This CDR3 is 18 amino acids long. Trimming at V came to 8 bases and at J to 3 bases, leaving 11 bases not matched to a gene. CDR1 is MGHRA, CDR2 YSYEKL, per germline. Written as DNA, the CDR3 is TGCGCCAGCCGTGGGACTAGCGGGAGGGCCGCCGAAACAGATACGCAGTATTTT. Protein sequence: CASRGTSGRAAETDTQYF.

CDR3 in DNA: TGTGCCAGCAGCTTAGTTCGAGTCCATGAAGCTTTCTTT. Its translation is CASSLVRVHEAFF. V gene TRBV11-2 combines with J gene TRBJ1-1; D unresolved. This CDR3 has 13 residues. Germline assignment: CDR1 SGHAT and CDR2 FQNNGV. The V end was cut by 1 base, the J end by 7 bases, with 10 bases between.

V is TRBV7-9 and J is TRBJ2-5; tentatively, D is TRBD1 (7 bases). The ends were cut back, 3 bases at V and 1 base at J, with 12 bases in the middle. The CDR3 is 15 residues long. Germline V gene data show CDR1 as SEHNR and CDR2 as FQNEAQ (reference sequence). This CDR3 is CASSFPEGAQETQYF. The CDR3 DNA is TGTGCCAGCAGCTTCCCGGAGGGGGCCCAAGAGACCCAGTACTTC.

This rearrangement joins TRBV19 to TRBJ2-7; 10 bases line up with TRBD1. With V trimmed by 4 bases and J by 5 bases, 5 bases remained unmatched. Germline V gene lookup returns CDR1 LNHDA and CDR2 SQIVND (reference sequence). The CDR3 is made up of 14 amino acids. CDR3 nucleotides: TGTGCCAGTAGTAGGGGACAGGGGTTTCACGAGCAGTACTTC. Amino acids: CASSRGQGFHEQYF.

V gene TRBV29-1 combines with J gene TRBJ2-7, with D tentatively TRBD1 or TRBD2 (7 bases each). Between the trimmed V and J ends, which lost 7 bases and 0 bases, there was a span of 13 bases. The CDR3 is 13 amino acids. The germline V gene encodes CDR1 SQVTM and CDR2 ANQGSEA. CDR3 loop: CSARGGFSYEQYF. CDR3 coding DNA: TGCAGCGCCAGGGGGGGATTCTCCTACGAGCAGTACTTC.

The chain recombines TRBV29-1 with TRBJ1-4; D possibly corresponds to TRBD1 (5 bases). This CDR3 is 13 amino acids long. V lost 1 base and J 6 bases, leaving 9 bases between the germline ends. Germline V lookup: CDR1 SQVTM, CDR2 ANQGSEA. CDR3 in DNA: TGCAGCGTTGAAGCAGGGTTCCATGAAAAACTGTTTTTT. Encoded protein: CSVEAGFHEKLFF.

The V gene is TRBV4-3, the J gene TRBJ2-1; 10 nucleotides agree with TRBD1. V lost 1 base to trimming and J lost 2 bases; unmatched junction nucleotides: 8. Germline CDR1 is LGHNA and CDR2 is YSLEER. CDR3 length equals 18 residues. CDR3 sequence reads: CASSQALRTGGTYNEQFF. The CDR3 coding sequence is TGCGCCAGCAGCCAAGCGTTACGGACAGGGGGAACCTACAATGAGCAGTTCTTC.

The chain carries TRBV7-9 and TRBJ2-7; TRBD1 is a possible D gene (6 bases). In germline, CDR1 is SEHNR, CDR2 FQNEAQ (reference sequence). The CDR3 has 14 residues. V lost 5 bases and J lost 3, with 14 bases in between. The chain's CDR3 is CASSKHRDIYEQYF. Written as DNA, the CDR3 is TGTGCCAGCAGCAAACACCGGGACATCTACGAGCAGTACTTC.

The chain uses TRBV6-5 and TRBJ1-3, with D possibly matching TRBD1 (5 bases). Trimming pared 5 bases from V and 0 bases from J, leaving 11 bases between. Germline assignment: CDR1 MNHEY and CDR2 SVGAGI. This CDR3 contains 15 residues. CDR3 in DNA: TGTGCCAGCAGTCTTGGGGCCTACTCTGGAAACACCATATATTTT. Its protein is CASSLGAYSGNTIYF.

The V gene is TRBV4-1, the J gene TRBJ2-7; 9 nucleotides match TRBD2. CDR1 and CDR2 (germline): MGHRA, YSYEKL. The CDR3 is made up of 14 amino acids. J gave up 6 bases and V 4 bases, and 7 bases lay outside the gene matches. CDR3 loop: CASSPWTSVSEQYF. The CDR3 DNA reads TGCGCCAGCAGCCCCTGGACTAGCGTAAGCGAGCAGTACTTC.

The rearrangement uses TRBV4-3 and TRBJ2-3, with D perhaps being TRBD1 or TRBD2 (6 bases each). The germline V and J ends were trimmed by 0 bases and 0 bases, with 19 bases remaining between them. This CDR3 is built from 19 residues. Per the germline V gene, CDR1 is LGHNA and CDR2 is YSLEER. In DNA form, the CDR3 reads TGCGCCAGCAGCCAAGAAGGCCCAATCCGGGGGCCTAGCACAGATACGCAGTATTTT. Translating gives CASSQEGPIRGPSTDTQYF.

The CDR3 DNA sequence: TGTGCCAGCAGCCCGACAGGGAGGGACACTGAAGCTTTCTTT. Encoded protein: CASSPTGRDTEAFF. The genes are TRBV6-6 and TRBJ1-1; 7 bases map to TRBD1. Trimming removed 6 bases from V and 3 bases from J; junction bases left unmatched: 7. Germline CDR1 is MNHNY and CDR2 is SVGAGI (reference sequence). The CDR3 is 14 residues long.

The rearrangement joins TRBV18 to TRBJ1-3; D is ambiguous. This CDR3 comprises 17 residues. Germline assignment: CDR1 KGHSH and CDR2 LQKENI. Trimming took off 1 base at V and 0 bases at J, with 13 bases between the two ends. CDR3 bases: TGTGCCAGCTCACCACTACCCGGGCTCTCCTCTGGAAACACCATATATTTT. As protein: CASSPLPGLSSGNTIYF.

The V call is TRBV7-9, the J call TRBJ1-1; 7 positions agree with TRBD1. The CDR3 is made up of 15 amino acids. Losses at the gene ends were 5 bases for V and 0 bases for J; bases not matched to a gene: 6. CDR1 and CDR2 from the germline V gene are SEHNR and FQNEAQ (reference sequence). The CDR3 coding sequence is TGTGCCAGCAGCCTCGACAGGGCCTTGAACACTGAAGCTTTCTTT. Translation: CASSLDRALNTEAFF.

The chain recombines TRBV27 with TRBJ1-5; D unclear. This CDR3 comprises 14 residues. In germline, CDR1 is MNHEY, CDR2 SMNVEV (reference sequence). Deletions cut 0 bases from V and 7 bases from J, with 10 bases between. The CDR3 coding sequence is TGTGCCAGCAGTTTATCGGAGGCTGTACAGCCCCAGCATTTT. It codes for CASSLSEAVQPQHF.

The rearrangement links TRBV27 to TRBJ2-3, with D perhaps assigned TRBD1 or TRBD2 (5 bases each). Trimming took 2 bases from V and 5 from J, leaving 14 bases between them. Per the germline V gene, CDR1 is MNHEY and CDR2 is SMNVEV (reference sequence). CDR3 length equals 15 residues. The CDR3 nucleotides read TGTGCCAGCAGTTTACAGCACCAGGGAGTAGATACGCAGTATTTT. Its translation: CASSLQHQGVDTQYF.

The V call is TRBV7-2, the J call TRBJ2-7; D is unresolved. The germline V and J ends were trimmed by 6 bases and 3 bases, with 9 bases remaining between them. The CDR3 is 12 residues long. Germline-derived CDR1 and CDR2 are SGHTA and FQGNSA. The CDR3 protein is CASSLEFYEQYF. In DNA form, the CDR3 reads TGTGCCAGCAGTCTCGAGTTCTACGAGCAGTACTTC.

The chain uses TRBV6-6 and TRBJ2-5; D tentatively reads TRBD1 or TRBD2 (5 bases each). The V end was cut by 0 bases, the J end by 5 bases, with 10 bases between. The germline V gene has CDR1 MNHNY and CDR2 SVGAGI (reference sequence). This CDR3 spans 14 amino acids. The CDR3 sequence is CASSYSSGAETQYF. CDR3 DNA: TGTGCCAGCAGTTACTCGTCCGGGGCGGAGACCCAGTACTTC.

The rearrangement links TRBV11-2 to TRBJ2-1, with TRBD2 as a possible D gene (6 bases). Germline V lookup: CDR1 SGHAT, CDR2 FQNNGV. V lost 6 bases, J lost 3 bases, and 18 bases lay in between. The CDR3 is 16 amino acids. This CDR3 is CASRSSGGNLYNEQFF. The CDR3, as DNA: TGTGCCAGCAGGTCGTCTGGCGGGAACCTCTACAATGAGCAGTTCTTC.

The chain joins TRBV7-9 to TRBJ1-4; 9 bases agree with TRBD1. Trimming at V came to 3 bases and at J to 6 bases, leaving 2 bases not matched to a gene. The CDR3 totals 14 residues. Per germline, CDR1 SEHNR and CDR2 FQNEAQ (reference sequence). CDR3 loop: CASSLDRGDEKLFF. CDR3 bases: TGTGCCAGCAGCTTGGACAGGGGTGATGAAAAACTGTTTTTT.

CDR3 amino acids: CPLVRDRGLEQYF. DNA for the CDR3: TGCCCCCTCGTCCGGGACAGGGGGCTCGAGCAGTACTTC. The chain links TRBV10-1 to TRBJ2-7; 12 bases agree with TRBD1. The CDR3 is 13 amino acids. The germline V gene has CDR1 WNHNN and CDR2 SYGVQD (reference sequence).

This sequence joins TRBV28 and TRBJ2-1; D remains ambiguous. Trimming took 6 bases from V and 5 from J, leaving 5 bases between them. The germline V gene has CDR1 MDHEN and CDR2 SYDVKM. The CDR3 sequence is 11 residues long. The CDR3 nucleotides are TGTGCCAGCAGATGGAACAATGAGCAGTTCTTC. Its protein is CASRWNNEQFF.

CDR3 region: CASSVGGEQYF. CDR3 in DNA: TGTGCCAGCAGTGTTGGGGGGGAGCAGTACTTC. The rearrangement uses TRBV25-1 and TRBJ2-7; TRBD2 might be the D (6 bases). Germline assignment: CDR1 MGHDK and CDR2 SYGVNS. The CDR3 has 11 residues. V was shortened by 4 bases and J by 7 bases, with 8 bases between the two germline ends.